This T cell receptor beta chain appears in the sequencing data of a study of kidney transplant recipient with SARS-CoV-2 infection. This clonotype was recorded many times. TCRdb processed the reads anew with MiXCR; each CDR3 protein has one entry. The sample yields approximately 250,000 distinct CDR3 sequences, around 28% seen once. The CDR3 has 13 residues. V lost 5 bases to trimming and J lost 3 bases; unmatched junction nucleotides: 3. Germline CDR1 and CDR2: SNHLY and FYNNEI. The sample was a blood sample, taken at baseline and on day 111 from a kidney transplant recipient. This receptor was identified in a young adult male patient who had COVID-19 and was a kidney transplant recipient. Part of the T cell pool may stem from the graft donor. The rearrangement uses TRBV2 and TRBJ2-5, with TRBD2 matching over 7 bases. The CDR3 DNA sequence: TGTGCCAGCAGTCCGGGGGGAGAAGAGACCCAGTACTTC. Its protein is CASSPGGEETQYF.